This T cell receptor beta chain was obtained from a study of blood T cells in healthy people across ages. Next came a second PCR, run for roughly 6 to 11 cycles, which used a sample-barcoded 5' primer along with a J-beta primer mix. In TCRdb, the 5' RACE reads were re-called with MiXCR into one record per CDR3 protein. Of approximately 600,000 distinct CDR3 sequences listed, roughly 58% were seen once; the top ten hold about two fifths. Unmatched junction bases numbered 5, after V lost 4 bases and J lost 1 base. CDR3 length: 16 amino acids. The chain uses TRBV12-3 or TRBV12-4 and TRBJ2-2; 8 bases are a match to TRBD2. Sequencing used blood. This clonotype was obtained from a man between 60 and 75 years old in good health. The CDR3 sequence: CASSSTSVGNTGELFF. The CDR3 region has the DNA TGTGCCAGCAGTTCGACTAGCGTCGGGAACACCGGGGAGCTGTTTTTT.